The entry below gives a single TCR beta chain sequence along with its context. There is no known antigen for this receptor. Base qualities are not at hand, and no much larger clone is one base apart. The sample originates from a study of graft-versus-host responses after intestinal transplantation (dated by TCRdb to the early 2020s). Context from the whole study: Multivisceral, liver-intestinal, or isolated intestinal transplants were received by the recipients. All recipients received anti-thymocyte globulin induction followed by maintenance tacrolimus and steroids for around 3 years. After intestinal transplantation, graft-versus-host and host-versus-graft alloreactive T cell clones in the graft, circulation and bone marrow were tracked using bulk TCR-beta CDR3 sequencing. To identify alloreactive clones, pre-transplant mixed lymphocyte reaction products were sequenced and compared with unstimulated pre-transplant donor and recipient T cells. Of the roughly 24 intestinal transplant recipients enrolled in the cohort, one of whom was a retransplant, 3 patients without pretransplant specimens were excluded. Donor T cell macrochimerism was defined as a peak of at least 4% donor T cells among recipient peripheral blood mononuclear cells. Samples from three later patients were sequenced in-house on an Illumina MiSeq with MiXCR processing rather than by the commercial service.

Receptor amplification or capture employed the immunoSEQ multiplex PCR assay. For most patients, genomic DNA was isolated with the Qiagen DNeasy Blood and Tissue Kit and shipped frozen to Adaptive Biotechnologies for TCR sequencing. Adaptive Biotechnologies carried out high-throughput TCR-beta CDR3 sequencing of genomic DNA for most patients. Turning to the authors' computational methods: Adaptive's ImmunoSEQ software was the source of the TCR sequencing data for around 20 patients, while a few other patients were processed with MiXCR and VDJtools. CD4 versus CD8 sorting errors were corrected by removing sequences found in both subsets at a frequency ratio below 5:1. CDR3 nucleotide sequences shared by donor and recipient were removed because the origin of these sequences could not be assigned. To be classed as alloreactive, a clone needed at least 2-fold expansion over unstimulated cells and a minimum CFSE-low frequency of 0.002% (template counts) or 0.001% (read counts). Clones detected in sequenced pre-transplant spleen, lymph node, or MLR CFSE-low populations of the donor or recipient were defined as mappable. The cumulative frequency of alloreactive clones was calculated as a percentage of all sequences, weighted by copy number. TCRdb holds this immuneACCESS table with in-frame rearrangements only. Some clones are missing; in checked studies, unresolved V genes explain under half, and the rest has no known cause. That table furnishes V, J and clone size, whereas the DNA furnished D and trimming. In all, the sample holds about 96,000 clones, and around 90% of those were seen once. The ten most abundant clones make up roughly 0.17% of the sample.

The sample's time point label is to be understood as: cells obtained before transplantation from donor or recipient. CD3+CD4+ and CD3+CD8+ populations were FACS-sorted from unstimulated pre-transplant donor and recipient cells taken from spleen or lymph nodes. Overall results and qualifications from the work: Early after transplant, declines in HvG clones were associated with peak levels of circulating GvH clones. GvH clones were found in recipient bone marrow, and some of the GvH clones appeared earlier in ileal mucosa or blood, which is consistent with an intestinal mucosal origin. In patients with donor T cell macrochimerism, the allografts had high GvH to HvG T cell clonal ratios. Conclusions were limited by the relatively low number and heterogeneity of intestinal transplant patients.

The clonotype was recovered from a human donor who received an intestinal transplant. The source was unstimulated CD4+ T cells sorted from spleen or lymph node cells, collected before intestinal transplant.

The CDR3 sequence is CASSVAPQVTYEQYF. The DNA sequence follows: TGTGCCAGCAGCGTAGCTCCACAGGTCACCTACGAGCAGTACTTC. The chain uses TRBV9 and TRBJ2-7, with TRBD1 perhaps the D gene, on 5 matching bases. The CDR3 numbers 15 residues from cysteine through phenylalanine. Only CDR3 DNA is held: 45 bases, read in frame from base 1. V and J are truncated by 0 bases and 2 bases respectively, leaving an intervening sequence of 12 bases. From a lookup of the germline V gene, CDR1 and CDR2 are SGDLS and YYNGEE.